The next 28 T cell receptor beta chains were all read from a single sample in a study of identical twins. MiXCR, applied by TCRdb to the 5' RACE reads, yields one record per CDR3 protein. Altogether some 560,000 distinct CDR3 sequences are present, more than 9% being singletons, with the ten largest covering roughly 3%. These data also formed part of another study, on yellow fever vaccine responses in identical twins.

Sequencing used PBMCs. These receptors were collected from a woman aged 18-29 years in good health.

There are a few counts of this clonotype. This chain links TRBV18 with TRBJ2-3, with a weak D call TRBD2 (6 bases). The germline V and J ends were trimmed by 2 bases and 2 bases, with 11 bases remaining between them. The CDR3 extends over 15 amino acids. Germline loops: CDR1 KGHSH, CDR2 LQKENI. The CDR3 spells CASSPMTGATDTQYF. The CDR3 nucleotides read TGTGCCAGCTCACCAATGACGGGAGCCACAGATACGCAGTATTTT.

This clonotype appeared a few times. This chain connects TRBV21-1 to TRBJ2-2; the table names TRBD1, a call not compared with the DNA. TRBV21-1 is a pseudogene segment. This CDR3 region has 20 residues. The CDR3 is CASRQGKGAREMCRTGELFF. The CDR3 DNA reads TGTGCCAGCAGGCAAGGGAAGGGGGCGAGAGAGATGTGTCGCACCGGGGAGCTGTTTTTT.

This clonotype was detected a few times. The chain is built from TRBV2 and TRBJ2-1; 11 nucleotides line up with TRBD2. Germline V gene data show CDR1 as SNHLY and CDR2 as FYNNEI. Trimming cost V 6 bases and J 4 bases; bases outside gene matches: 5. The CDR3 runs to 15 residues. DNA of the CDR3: TGTGCCAGCAGGCCCACTAGCGGGGGTTACAATGAGCAGTTCTTC. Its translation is CASRPTSGGYNEQFF.

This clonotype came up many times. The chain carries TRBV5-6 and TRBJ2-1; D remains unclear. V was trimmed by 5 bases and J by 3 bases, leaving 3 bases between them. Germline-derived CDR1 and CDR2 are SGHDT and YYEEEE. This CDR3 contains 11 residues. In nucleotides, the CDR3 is TGTGCCAGCAGGATCTACAATGAGCAGTTCTTC. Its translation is CASRIYNEQFF.

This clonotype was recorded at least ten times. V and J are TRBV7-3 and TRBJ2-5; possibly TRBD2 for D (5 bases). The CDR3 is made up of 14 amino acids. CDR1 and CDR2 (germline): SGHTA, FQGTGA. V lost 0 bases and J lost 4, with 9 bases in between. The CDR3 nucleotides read TGTGCCAGCAGCTTAACCGGCGCGGGAGAGACCCAGTACTTC. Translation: CASSLTGAGETQYF.

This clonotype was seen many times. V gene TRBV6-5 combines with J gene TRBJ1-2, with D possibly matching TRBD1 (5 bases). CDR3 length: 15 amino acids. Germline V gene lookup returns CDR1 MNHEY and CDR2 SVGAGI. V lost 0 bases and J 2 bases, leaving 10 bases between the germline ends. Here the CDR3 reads CASSYSYGQNYGYTF. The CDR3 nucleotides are TGTGCCAGCAGTTACTCCTACGGACAAAACTATGGCTACACCTTC.

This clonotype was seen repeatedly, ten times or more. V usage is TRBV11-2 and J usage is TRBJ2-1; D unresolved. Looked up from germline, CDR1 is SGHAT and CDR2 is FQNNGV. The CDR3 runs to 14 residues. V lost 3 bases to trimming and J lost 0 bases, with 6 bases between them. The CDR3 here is CASSFGNSYNEQFF. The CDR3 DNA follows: TGTGCCAGCAGCTTCGGCAACTCCTACAATGAGCAGTTCTTC.

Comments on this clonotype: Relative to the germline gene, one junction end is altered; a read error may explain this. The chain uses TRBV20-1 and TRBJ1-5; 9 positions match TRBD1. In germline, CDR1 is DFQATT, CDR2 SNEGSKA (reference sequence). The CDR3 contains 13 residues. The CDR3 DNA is TGCAGAGCTAGCGGACAGGGGTATCAGCCCCAGCATTTT. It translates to CRASGQGYQPQHF.

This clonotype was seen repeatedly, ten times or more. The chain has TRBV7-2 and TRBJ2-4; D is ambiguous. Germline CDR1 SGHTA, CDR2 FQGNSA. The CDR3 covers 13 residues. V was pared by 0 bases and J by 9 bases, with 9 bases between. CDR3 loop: CASSLAGRVIQYF. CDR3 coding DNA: TGTGCCAGCAGCTTAGCGGGAAGGGTCATTCAGTACTTC.

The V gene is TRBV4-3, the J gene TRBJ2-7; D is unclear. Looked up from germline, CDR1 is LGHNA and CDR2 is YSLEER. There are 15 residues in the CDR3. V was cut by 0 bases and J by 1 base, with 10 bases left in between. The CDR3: CASSQEFSPSYEQYF. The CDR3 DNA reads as TGCGCCAGCAGCCAAGAATTTTCGCCATCCTACGAGCAGTACTTC.

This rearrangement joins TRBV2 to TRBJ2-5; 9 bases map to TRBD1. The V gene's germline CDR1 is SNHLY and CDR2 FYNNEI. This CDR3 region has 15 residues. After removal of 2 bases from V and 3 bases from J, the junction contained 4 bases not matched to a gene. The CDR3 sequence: CASSEQGTGKETQYF. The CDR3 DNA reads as TGTGCCAGCAGTGAACAAGGGACAGGGAAAGAGACCCAGTACTTC.

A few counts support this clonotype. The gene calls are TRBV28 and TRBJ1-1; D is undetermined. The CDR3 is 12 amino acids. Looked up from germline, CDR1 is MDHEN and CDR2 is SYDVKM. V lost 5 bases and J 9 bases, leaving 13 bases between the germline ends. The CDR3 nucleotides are TGTGCCAGCAGTCCCATGCGAGGAAAAGCTTTCTTT. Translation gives CASSPMRGKAFF.

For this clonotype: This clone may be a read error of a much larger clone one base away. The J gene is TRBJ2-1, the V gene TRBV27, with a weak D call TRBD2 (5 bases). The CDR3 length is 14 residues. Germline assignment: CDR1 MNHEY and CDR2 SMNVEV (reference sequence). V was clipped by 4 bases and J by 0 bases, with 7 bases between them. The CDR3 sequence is CASSSSISYNEQFF. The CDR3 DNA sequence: TGTGCCAGCAGTTCTAGCATCTCCTACAATGAGCAGTTCTTC.

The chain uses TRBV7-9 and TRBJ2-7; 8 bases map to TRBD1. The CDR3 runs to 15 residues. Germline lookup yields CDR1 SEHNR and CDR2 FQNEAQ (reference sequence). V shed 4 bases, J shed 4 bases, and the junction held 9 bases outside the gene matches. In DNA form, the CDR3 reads TGTGCCAGCAGCTCCCTTCGACAGGGGCGGTACGAGCAGTACTTC. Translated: CASSSLRQGRYEQYF.

The CDR3 here is CAIRDRWMNTEAFF. CDR3 sequence (DNA): TGTGCCATCCGGGACAGGTGGATGAACACTGAAGCTTTCTTT. The V and J genes are TRBV6-2 or TRBV6-3 and TRBJ1-1, with TRBD1 identical over 8 bases. The CDR3 runs 14 residues. Germline CDR1 MNHEY, CDR2 SVGEGT. V was clipped by 10 bases and J by 0 bases; unmatched bases: 7.

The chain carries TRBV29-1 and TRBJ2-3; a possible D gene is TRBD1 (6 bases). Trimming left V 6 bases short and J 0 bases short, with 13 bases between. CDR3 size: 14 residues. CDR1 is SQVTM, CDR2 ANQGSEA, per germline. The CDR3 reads CSVVVDRSTDTQYF. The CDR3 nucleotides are TGCAGCGTCGTGGTGGACAGAAGCACAGATACGCAGTATTTT.

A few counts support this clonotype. The CDR3 nucleotides read TGTGCCAGCAGTGAATTACTCCGAGGGGGCGGGGAGCTGTTTTTT. Protein product: CASSELLRGGGELFF. This sequence joins TRBV6-1 and TRBJ2-2; TRBD1 might be the D (6 bases). The CDR3 sequence is 15 residues long. CDR1 is MNHNS and CDR2 is SASEGT in the germline V gene. Trimming removed 2 bases at V and 7 bases at J, with 14 bases between.

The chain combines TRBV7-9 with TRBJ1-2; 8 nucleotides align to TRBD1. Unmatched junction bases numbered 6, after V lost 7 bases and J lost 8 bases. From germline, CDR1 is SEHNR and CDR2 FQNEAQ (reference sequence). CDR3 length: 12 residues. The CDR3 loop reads CASTQGAEGYTF. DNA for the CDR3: TGTGCCAGCACCCAGGGGGCGGAGGGCTACACCTTC.

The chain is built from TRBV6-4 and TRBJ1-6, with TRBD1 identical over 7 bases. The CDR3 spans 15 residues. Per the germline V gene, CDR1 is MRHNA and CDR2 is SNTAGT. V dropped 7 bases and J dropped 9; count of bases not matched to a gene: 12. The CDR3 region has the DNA TGTGCCAGCAACGAGACAGGGACACGTTGTTCACCCCTCCACTTT. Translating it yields CASNETGTRCSPLHF.

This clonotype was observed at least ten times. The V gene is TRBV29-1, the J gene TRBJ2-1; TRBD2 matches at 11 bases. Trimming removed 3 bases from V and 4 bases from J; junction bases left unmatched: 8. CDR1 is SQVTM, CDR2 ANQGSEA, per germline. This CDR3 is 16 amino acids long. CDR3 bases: TGCAGCGTTGACTTGTTCACTAGCGGGGGTTACAATGAGCAGTTCTTC. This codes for CSVDLFTSGGYNEQFF.

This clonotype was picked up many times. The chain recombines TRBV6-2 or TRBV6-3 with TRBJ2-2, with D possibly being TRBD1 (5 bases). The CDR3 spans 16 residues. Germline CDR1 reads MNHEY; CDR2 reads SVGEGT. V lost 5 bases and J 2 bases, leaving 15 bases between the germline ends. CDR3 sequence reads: CASSQSPGFNTGELFF. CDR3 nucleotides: TGTGCCAGCAGTCAATCCCCAGGGTTTAACACCGGGGAGCTGTTTTTT.

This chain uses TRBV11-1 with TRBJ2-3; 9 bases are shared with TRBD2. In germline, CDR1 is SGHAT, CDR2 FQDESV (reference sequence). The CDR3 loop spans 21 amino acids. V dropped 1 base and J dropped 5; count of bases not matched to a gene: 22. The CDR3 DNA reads TGTGCCAGCAGCTTAGGGATTGGCCCTAGCGGGGCTGGTCTTGCTGTAGATACGCAGTATTTT. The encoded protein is CASSLGIGPSGAGLAVDTQYF.

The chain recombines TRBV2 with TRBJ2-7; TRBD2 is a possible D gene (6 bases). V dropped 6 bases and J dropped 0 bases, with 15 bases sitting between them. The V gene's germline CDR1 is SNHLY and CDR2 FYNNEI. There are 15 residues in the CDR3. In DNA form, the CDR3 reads TGTGCCAGCAGCGATCGGCCTAGCGACTCCTACGAGCAGTACTTC. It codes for CASSDRPSDSYEQYF.

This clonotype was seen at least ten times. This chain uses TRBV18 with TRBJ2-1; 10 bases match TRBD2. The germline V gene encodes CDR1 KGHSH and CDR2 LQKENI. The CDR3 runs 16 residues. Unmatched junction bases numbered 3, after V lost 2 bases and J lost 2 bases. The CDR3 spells CASSPGAGGTYNEQFF. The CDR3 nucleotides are TGTGCCAGCTCACCAGGAGCGGGAGGGACCTACAATGAGCAGTTCTTC.

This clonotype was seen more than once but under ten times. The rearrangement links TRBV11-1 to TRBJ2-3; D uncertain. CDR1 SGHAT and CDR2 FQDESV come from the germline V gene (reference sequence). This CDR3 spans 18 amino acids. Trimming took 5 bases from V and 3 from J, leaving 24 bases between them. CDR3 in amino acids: CASSTQESAVKRTDTQYF. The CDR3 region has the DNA TGTGCCAGCAGCACCCAGGAGTCGGCGGTAAAAAGGACAGATACGCAGTATTTT. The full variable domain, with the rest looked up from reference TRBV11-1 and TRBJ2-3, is EAEVAQSPRYKITEKSQAVAFWCDPISGHATLYWYRQILGQGPELLVQFQDESVVDDSQLPKDRFSAERLKGVDSTLKIQPAELGDSAMYLCASSTQESAVKRTDTQYFGPGTRLTVL.

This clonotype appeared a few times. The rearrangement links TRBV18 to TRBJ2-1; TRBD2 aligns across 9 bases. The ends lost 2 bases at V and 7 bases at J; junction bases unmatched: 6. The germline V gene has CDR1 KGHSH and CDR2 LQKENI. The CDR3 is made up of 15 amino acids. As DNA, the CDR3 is TGTGCCAGCTCACCAGACGCGGGGGGGTCTAATGAGCAGTTCTTC. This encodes CASSPDAGGSNEQFF.

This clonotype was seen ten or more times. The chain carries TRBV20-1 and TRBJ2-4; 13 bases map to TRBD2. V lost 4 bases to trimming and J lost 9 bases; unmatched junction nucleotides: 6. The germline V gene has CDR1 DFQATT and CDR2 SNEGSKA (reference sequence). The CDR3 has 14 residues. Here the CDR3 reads CSAKKLAGGSIQYF. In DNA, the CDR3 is TGCAGTGCTAAAAAACTAGCGGGAGGGAGCATTCAGTACTTC.

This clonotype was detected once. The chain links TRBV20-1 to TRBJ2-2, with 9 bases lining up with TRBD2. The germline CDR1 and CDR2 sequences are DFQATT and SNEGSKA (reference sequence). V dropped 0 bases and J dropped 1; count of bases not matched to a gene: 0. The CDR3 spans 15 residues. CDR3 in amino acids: CSARDSGRNTGELFF. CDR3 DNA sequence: TGCAGTGCTAGAGATAGCGGGAGGAACACCGGGGAGCTGTTTTTT.